A selection of T cell receptor beta chains follows, all from one sample in a study of identifying expanded T cells in peripheral blood. Clones were sequenced by immunoSEQ multiplex PCR, and TCRdb holds only the in-frame ones, with some missing. The table lists some 93,000 clones, around nine tenths of them singletons, with about 3.9% in the top ten. What was sequenced was blood. These receptor sequences come from a person aged 18 to 70 in good health. The CDR3 runs from the conserved cysteine through the conserved F or W. D genes are given only for firm matches. Size is omitted from some rows. Given values are once, few, many or a class for expanded clones.

V gene: TRBV7-2; J gene: TRBJ2-2; clone size: -; D gene: -; CDR3 DNA: TGTGCCAGCAGCTTAGTCACGGGGCGAAGGACCGGGGAGCTGTTTTTT; CDR3 protein: CASSLVTGRRTGELFF
V gene: TRBV28; J gene: TRBJ1-5; clone size: -; D gene: -; CDR3 DNA: TGTGCCAGCAGACGGGGTCAGCCCCAGCATTTT; CDR3 protein: CASRRGQPQHF
V gene: TRBV6-1; J gene: TRBJ1-3; clone size: -; D gene: -; CDR3 DNA: TGTGCCAGCTGGCAGGGAAACACCATATATTTT; CDR3 protein: CASWQGNTIYF
V gene: TRBV5-1; J gene: TRBJ2-1; clone size: -; D gene: -; CDR3 DNA: TGCGCCAGCAGCTTGGGACTATACAATGAGCAGTTCTTC; CDR3 protein: CASSLGLYNEQFF
V gene: TRBV7-8; J gene: TRBJ2-1; clone size: once; D gene: -; CDR3 DNA: TGTGCCAGCAGCGCCCAAATTGAGCAGTTCTTC; CDR3 protein: CASSAQIEQFF
V gene: TRBV2; J gene: TRBJ2-7; clone size: -; D gene: TRBD2; CDR3 DNA: TGTGCCAGCAGCGCGGGGGGCTACGAGCAGTACTTC; CDR3 protein: CASSAGGYEQYF
V gene: TRBV7-9; J gene: TRBJ2-3; clone size: once; D gene: TRBD2; CDR3 DNA: TGTGCCAGCAGCTTAATGAGCGGGAGCCCCACAGATACGCAGTATTTT; CDR3 protein: CASSLMSGSPTDTQYF
V gene: TRBV7-9; J gene: TRBJ2-7; clone size: -; D gene: TRBD1; CDR3 DNA: TGTGCCAGCAGCGTACAGGGGGCAAGGTACGAGCAGTACTTC; CDR3 protein: CASSVQGARYEQYF
V gene: TRBV4-1; J gene: TRBJ1-5; clone size: -; D gene: -; CDR3 DNA: TGCGCCAGCAGCCACACCGACAATAGCAATCAGCCCCAGCATTTT; CDR3 protein: CASSHTDNSNQPQHF
V gene: TRBV30; J gene: TRBJ2-7; clone size: -; D gene: -; CDR3 DNA: TGTGCCTGGAGCGATGGACTCTACGAGCAGTACTTC; CDR3 protein: CAWSDGLYEQYF
V gene: TRBV28; J gene: TRBJ2-5; clone size: -; D gene: -; CDR3 DNA: TGTGCCAGCAGTTTTTGGGGTACAGAGACCCAGTACTTC; CDR3 protein: CASSFWGTETQYF
V gene: TRBV4-1; J gene: TRBJ2-7; clone size: -; D gene: -; CDR3 DNA: TGCGCCAGCAGCCAAGAACCTAGGGGAGAGCAGTACTTC; CDR3 protein: CASSQEPRGEQYF
V gene: TRBV4-3; J gene: TRBJ2-3; clone size: -; D gene: -; CDR3 DNA: TGCGCCAGCAGCCAAGACAGGGGGGGGGCAGATACGCAGTATTTT; CDR3 protein: CASSQDRGGADTQYF
V gene: TRBV7-6; J gene: TRBJ1-4; clone size: -; D gene: TRBD1; CDR3 DNA: TGTGCCAGCAGCTTAGGGCCCCCAGGGGGAGGGGGAGAAAAACTGTTTTTT; CDR3 protein: CASSLGPPGGGGEKLFF
V gene: TRBV7-8; J gene: TRBJ2-6; clone size: -; D gene: -; CDR3 DNA: TGTGCCAGCAGCTTGTTCGGGGTACCCGGGGCCAACGTCCTGACTTTC; CDR3 protein: CASSLFGVPGANVLTF
V gene: TRBV18; J gene: TRBJ2-1; clone size: once; D gene: TRBD2; CDR3 DNA: TGTGCCAGCTCACCACAAGAGCGGGAGGGGAATGAGCAGTTCTTC; CDR3 protein: CASSPQEREGNEQFF
V gene: TRBV10-1; J gene: TRBJ2-1; clone size: -; D gene: -; CDR3 DNA: TGCGCCAGCAGTGTTGGAGGGTCCTACAATGAGCAGTTCTTC; CDR3 protein: CASSVGGSYNEQFF
V gene: TRBV6-1; J gene: TRBJ1-2; clone size: -; D gene: TRBD1; CDR3 DNA: TGTGCCAGCAGTGCCACGTTTCAGGGGGCGGTAGGCTACACCTTC; CDR3 protein: CASSATFQGAVGYTF
V gene: TRBV6-6; J gene: TRBJ1-2; clone size: -; D gene: TRBD1; CDR3 DNA: TGTGCCAGCAGTTACGCCACTGGGCCCAGGGGGCCTGGCTACACCTTC; CDR3 protein: CASSYATGPRGPGYTF
V gene: TRBV6-6; J gene: TRBJ2-7; clone size: -; D gene: TRBD1; CDR3 DNA: TGTGCCAGCAGTTATTCGACAGGGGGCGGGTGTTGCGAGCAGTACTTC; CDR3 protein: CASSYSTGGGCCEQYF
V gene: TRBV28; J gene: TRBJ2-7; clone size: -; D gene: TRBD1; CDR3 DNA: TGTGCCAGCAGGGGGACAGGGGGCCTAAACGAGCAGTACTTC; CDR3 protein: CASRGTGGLNEQYF
V gene: TRBV5-1; J gene: TRBJ2-5; clone size: -; D gene: -; CDR3 DNA: TGCGCCAGCAGCATCGGGACGAGGTCCATCGAGACCCAGTACTTC; CDR3 protein: CASSIGTRSIETQYF
V gene: TRBV2; J gene: TRBJ1-1; clone size: -; D gene: -; CDR3 DNA: TGTGCCAGCAGCGAGCAGGGGAGAGACACTGAAGCTTTCTTT; CDR3 protein: CASSEQGRDTEAFF
V gene: TRBV19; J gene: TRBJ2-5; clone size: -; D gene: -; CDR3 DNA: TGTGCCATTTCCCAGACAGGCTCGGGGACCCAGTACTTC; CDR3 protein: CAISQTGSGTQYF
V gene: TRBV9; J gene: TRBJ2-1; clone size: once; D gene: -; CDR3 DNA: TGTGCCAGCAGCGAGAGGGGGGAGGTAGTGTGGGCCCAGTTCTTC; CDR3 protein: CASSERGEVVWAQFF
V gene: TRBV5-4; J gene: TRBJ2-1; clone size: -; D gene: TRBD2; CDR3 DNA: TGTGCCAGCAGCCTCTCCACTAGCGGGTGGAACAATGAGCAGTTCTTC; CDR3 protein: CASSLSTSGWNNEQFF
V gene: TRBV18; J gene: TRBJ1-5; clone size: -; D gene: -; CDR3 DNA: TGTGCCAGCTCACCAACACATAGCAATCAGCCCCAGCATTTT; CDR3 protein: CASSPTHSNQPQHF
V gene: TRBV28; J gene: TRBJ2-5; clone size: -; D gene: -; CDR3 DNA: TGTGCCAGCAGTTTAGGCGGATTCCAAGAGACCCAGTACTTC; CDR3 protein: CASSLGGFQETQYF
V gene: TRBV14; J gene: TRBJ1-6; clone size: -; D gene: TRBD1; CDR3 DNA: TGTGCGACCGGGGACAGGGGCCCTTATAATTCACCCCTCCACTTT; CDR3 protein: CATGDRGPYNSPLHF
V gene: TRBV10-2; J gene: TRBJ1-5; clone size: -; D gene: -; CDR3 DNA: TGCGCCAGCAGTGGAGCAGGGAATAGCAATCAGCCCCAGCATTTT; CDR3 protein: CASSGAGNSNQPQHF
V gene: TRBV4-3; J gene: TRBJ2-1; clone size: -; D gene: -; CDR3 DNA: TGCGCCAGCAGCCAAGATAGGGGCTCCTACAATGAGCAGTTCTTC; CDR3 protein: CASSQDRGSYNEQFF
V gene: TRBV4-1; J gene: TRBJ1-4; clone size: -; D gene: -; CDR3 DNA: TGCGCCAGCAGCCAAGAAGCGGGGGTGAATGAAAAACTGTTTTTT; CDR3 protein: CASSQEAGVNEKLFF
V gene: TRBV2; J gene: TRBJ1-6; clone size: once; D gene: -; CDR3 DNA: TGTGCCAGCAGTCTATTCGGGGGGGACTCCTATAATTCACCCCTCCACTTT; CDR3 protein: CASSLFGGDSYNSPLHF
V gene: TRBV2; J gene: TRBJ1-1; clone size: -; D gene: -; CDR3 DNA: TGTGCCAGCAGTGAAGCAATGGGGGCGGGGGACACTGAAGCTTTCTTT; CDR3 protein: CASSEAMGAGDTEAFF
V gene: TRBV2; J gene: TRBJ2-7; clone size: -; D gene: -; CDR3 DNA: TGTGCCAGCAGTGAAATAACCTACGAGCAGTACTTC; CDR3 protein: CASSEITYEQYF
V gene: TRBV28; J gene: TRBJ2-3; clone size: -; D gene: -; CDR3 DNA: TGTGCCAGCAGTTCTGCGGACGCAGATACGCAGTATTTT; CDR3 protein: CASSSADADTQYF
V gene: TRBV10-1; J gene: TRBJ2-7; clone size: -; D gene: TRBD2; CDR3 DNA: TGCGCCAGCGATCCCGGACTAGCGGGGGGATCCTACGAGCAGTACTTC; CDR3 protein: CASDPGLAGGSYEQYF
V gene: TRBV13; J gene: TRBJ2-7; clone size: -; D gene: -; CDR3 DNA: TGTGCCAGCAGCACAACAGGTATGCGGTCCTACGAGCAGTACTTC; CDR3 protein: CASSTTGMRSYEQYF
V gene: TRBV7-2; J gene: TRBJ2-1; clone size: -; D gene: TRBD2; CDR3 DNA: TGTGCCAGCAGCTTAGTTGCGGGAGGGACCCCTAATGAGCAGTTCTTC; CDR3 protein: CASSLVAGGTPNEQFF
V gene: TRBV25-1; J gene: TRBJ1-2; clone size: once; D gene: TRBD1; CDR3 DNA: TGTGCCAGCAGGGATTCGACAGGGGGCGACTATGGCTACACCTTC; CDR3 protein: CASRDSTGGDYGYTF
V gene: TRBV2; J gene: TRBJ1-4; clone size: -; D gene: -; CDR3 DNA: TGTGCCAGCAGTCCGGAGCAGGGGGAAAAACTGTTTTTT; CDR3 protein: CASSPEQGEKLFF
V gene: TRBV5-6; J gene: TRBJ2-7; clone size: -; D gene: TRBD1; CDR3 DNA: TGTGCCAGCAGCTCGGGGGACAGGTACTACGAGCAGTACTTC; CDR3 protein: CASSSGDRYYEQYF
V gene: TRBV5-4; J gene: TRBJ2-7; clone size: -; D gene: -; CDR3 DNA: TGTGCCAGCAGGTTGAGGGTTGGGGACTACGAGCAGTACTTC; CDR3 protein: CASRLRVGDYEQYF
V gene: TRBV5-1; J gene: TRBJ2-3; clone size: -; D gene: -; CDR3 DNA: TGCGCCAGCAGCTTGATGGCAGGCCCCGGAAGTGCAGATACGCAGTATTTT; CDR3 protein: CASSLMAGPGSADTQYF